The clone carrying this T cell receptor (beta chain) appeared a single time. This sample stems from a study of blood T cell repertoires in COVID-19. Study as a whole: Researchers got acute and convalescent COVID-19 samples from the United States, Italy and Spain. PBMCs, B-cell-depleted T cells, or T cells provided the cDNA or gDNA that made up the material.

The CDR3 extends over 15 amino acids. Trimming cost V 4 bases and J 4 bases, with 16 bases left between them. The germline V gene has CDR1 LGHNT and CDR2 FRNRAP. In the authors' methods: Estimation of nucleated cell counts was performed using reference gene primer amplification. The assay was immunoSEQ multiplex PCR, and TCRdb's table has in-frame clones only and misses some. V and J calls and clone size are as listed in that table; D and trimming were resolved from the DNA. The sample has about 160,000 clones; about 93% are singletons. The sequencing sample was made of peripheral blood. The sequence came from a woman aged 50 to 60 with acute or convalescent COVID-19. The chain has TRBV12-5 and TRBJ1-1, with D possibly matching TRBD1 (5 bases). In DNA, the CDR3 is TGTGCTAGTGGTTCGCTGGTGGGGCTGGGCACTGAAGCTTTCTTT. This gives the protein CASGSLVGLGTEAFF.